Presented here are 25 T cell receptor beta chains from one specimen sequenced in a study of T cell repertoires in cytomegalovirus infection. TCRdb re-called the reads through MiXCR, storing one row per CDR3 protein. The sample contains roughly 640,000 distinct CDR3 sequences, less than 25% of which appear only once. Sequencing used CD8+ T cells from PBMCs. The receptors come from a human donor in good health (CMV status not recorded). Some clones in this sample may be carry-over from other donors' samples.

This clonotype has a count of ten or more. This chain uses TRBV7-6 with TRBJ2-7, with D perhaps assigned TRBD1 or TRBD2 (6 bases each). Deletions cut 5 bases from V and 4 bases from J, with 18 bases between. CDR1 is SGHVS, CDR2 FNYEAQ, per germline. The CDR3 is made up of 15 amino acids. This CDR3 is CASSPRGGKTYEQYF. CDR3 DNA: TGTGCCAGCAGCCCCAGGGGCGGGAAGACGTACGAGCAGTACTTC.

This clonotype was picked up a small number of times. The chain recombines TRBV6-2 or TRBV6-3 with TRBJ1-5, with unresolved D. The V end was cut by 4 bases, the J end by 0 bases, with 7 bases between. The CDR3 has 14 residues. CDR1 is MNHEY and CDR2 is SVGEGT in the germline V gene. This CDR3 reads CASSSKSSNQPQHF. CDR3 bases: TGTGCCAGCAGTTCCAAGTCTAGCAATCAGCCCCAGCATTTT.

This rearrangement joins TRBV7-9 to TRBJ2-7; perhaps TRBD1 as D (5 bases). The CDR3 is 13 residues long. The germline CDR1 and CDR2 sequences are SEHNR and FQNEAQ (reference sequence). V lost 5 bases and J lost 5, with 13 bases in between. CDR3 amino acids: CASSPRDADEQYV. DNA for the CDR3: TGTGCCAGCAGCCCCAGGGATGCGGACGAGCAGTACGTC.

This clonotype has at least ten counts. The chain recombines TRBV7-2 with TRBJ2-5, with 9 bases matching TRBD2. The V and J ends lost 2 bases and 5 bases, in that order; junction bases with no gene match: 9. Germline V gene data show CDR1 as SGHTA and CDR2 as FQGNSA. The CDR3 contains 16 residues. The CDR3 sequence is CASSLPAGGPMETQYF. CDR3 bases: TGTGCCAGCAGCTTACCGGCGGGGGGGCCGATGGAGACCCAGTACTTC.

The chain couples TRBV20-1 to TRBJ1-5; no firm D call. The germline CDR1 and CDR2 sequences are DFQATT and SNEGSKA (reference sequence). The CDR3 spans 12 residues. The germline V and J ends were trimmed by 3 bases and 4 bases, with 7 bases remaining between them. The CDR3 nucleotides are TGCAGTGCTAGGCTTGAGAATCAGCCCCAGCATTTT. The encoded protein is CSARLENQPQHF.

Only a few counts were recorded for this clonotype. The CDR3 here is CASSLNRLATDTQYF. The DNA of the CDR3 is TGTGCCAGCAGCCTGAACAGACTAGCCACAGATACGCAGTATTTT. The chain has TRBV27 and TRBJ2-3; TRBD2 aligns across 7 bases. CDR1 and CDR2 from the germline V gene are MNHEY and SMNVEV (reference sequence). V was clipped by 6 bases and J by 2 bases; unmatched bases: 8. The CDR3 covers 15 residues.

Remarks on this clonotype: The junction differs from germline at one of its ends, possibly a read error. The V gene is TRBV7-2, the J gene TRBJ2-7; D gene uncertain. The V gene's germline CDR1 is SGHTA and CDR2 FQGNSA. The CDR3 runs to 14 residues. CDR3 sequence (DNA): TGTACCAGCAGCTTGGGTCTTAACCCCTATGAGCAGTACTTC. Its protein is CTSSLGLNPYEQYF.

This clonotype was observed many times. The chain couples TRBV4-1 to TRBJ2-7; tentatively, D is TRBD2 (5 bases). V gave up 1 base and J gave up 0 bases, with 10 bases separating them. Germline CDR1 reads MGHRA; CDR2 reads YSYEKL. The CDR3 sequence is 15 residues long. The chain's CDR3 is CASSQAVGSSYEQYF. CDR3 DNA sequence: TGCGCCAGCAGCCAAGCGGTTGGGAGCTCCTACGAGCAGTACTTC.

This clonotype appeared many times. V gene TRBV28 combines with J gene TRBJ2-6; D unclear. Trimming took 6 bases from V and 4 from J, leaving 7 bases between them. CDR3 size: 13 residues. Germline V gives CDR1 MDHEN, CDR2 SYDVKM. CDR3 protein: CASRETGANVLTF. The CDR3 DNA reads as TGTGCCAGCAGGGAGACAGGGGCCAACGTCCTGACTTTC.

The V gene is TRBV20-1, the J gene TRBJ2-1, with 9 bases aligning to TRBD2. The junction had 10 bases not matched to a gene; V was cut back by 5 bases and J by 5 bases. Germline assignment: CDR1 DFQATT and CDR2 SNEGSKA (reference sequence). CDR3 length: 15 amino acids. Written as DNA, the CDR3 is TGCAGTGCTTCCCAGTGGCGGGGGGGCAACAATGAGCAGTTCTTC. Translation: CSASQWRGGNNEQFF.

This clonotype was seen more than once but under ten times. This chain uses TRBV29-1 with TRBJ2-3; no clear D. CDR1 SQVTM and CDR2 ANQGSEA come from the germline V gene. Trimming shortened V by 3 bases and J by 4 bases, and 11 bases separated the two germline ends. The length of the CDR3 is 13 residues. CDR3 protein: CSVEDGSPDTQYF. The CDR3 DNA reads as TGCAGCGTTGAGGACGGCTCGCCAGATACGCAGTATTTT.

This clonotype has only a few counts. The CDR3: CASSQGHGGAGTGELFF. CDR3 sequence (DNA): TGCGCCAGCAGCCAAGGCCACGGGGGGGCCGGGACCGGGGAGCTGTTTTTT. This rearrangement joins TRBV4-1 to TRBJ2-2; TRBD2 agrees at 8 bases. CDR3 length: 17 residues. With 1 base clipped from V and 5 bases from J, the junction kept 9 bases outside the gene matches. Germline V gives CDR1 MGHRA, CDR2 YSYEKL.

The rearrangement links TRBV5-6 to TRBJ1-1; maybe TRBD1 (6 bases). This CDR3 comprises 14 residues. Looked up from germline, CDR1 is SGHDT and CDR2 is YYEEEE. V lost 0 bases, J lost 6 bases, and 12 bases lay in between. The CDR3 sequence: CASSLGAGAAEAFF. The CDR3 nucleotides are TGTGCCAGCAGCTTGGGGGCAGGGGCTGCTGAAGCTTTCTTT.

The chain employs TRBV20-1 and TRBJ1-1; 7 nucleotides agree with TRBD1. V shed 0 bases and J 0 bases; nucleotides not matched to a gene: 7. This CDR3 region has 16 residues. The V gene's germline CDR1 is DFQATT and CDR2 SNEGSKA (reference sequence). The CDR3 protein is CSAREVNRGLNTEAFF. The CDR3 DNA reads TGCAGTGCTAGAGAGGTCAACAGGGGTTTGAACACTGAAGCTTTCTTT.

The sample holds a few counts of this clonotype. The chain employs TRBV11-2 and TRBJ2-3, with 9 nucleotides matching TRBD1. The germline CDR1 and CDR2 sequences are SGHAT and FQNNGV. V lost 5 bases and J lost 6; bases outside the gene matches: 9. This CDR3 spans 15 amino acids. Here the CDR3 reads CASSSRTGARDTQYF. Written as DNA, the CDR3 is TGTGCCAGCAGCAGCCGGACAGGGGCTAGGGATACGCAGTATTTT.

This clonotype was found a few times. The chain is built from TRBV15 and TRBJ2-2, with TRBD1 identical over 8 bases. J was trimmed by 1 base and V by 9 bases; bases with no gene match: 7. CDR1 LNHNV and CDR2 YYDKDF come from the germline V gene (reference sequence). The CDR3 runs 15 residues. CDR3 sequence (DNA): TGTGCCACGCGGATAGACAGGGGGAACACCGGGGAGCTGTTTTTT. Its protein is CATRIDRGNTGELFF.

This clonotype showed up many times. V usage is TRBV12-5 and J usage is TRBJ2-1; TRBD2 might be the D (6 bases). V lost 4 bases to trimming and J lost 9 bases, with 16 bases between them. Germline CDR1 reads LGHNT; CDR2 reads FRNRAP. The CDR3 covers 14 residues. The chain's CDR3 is CASGWGAGLGEQFF. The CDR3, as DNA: TGTGCTAGTGGTTGGGGAGCGGGCTTGGGTGAGCAGTTCTTC.

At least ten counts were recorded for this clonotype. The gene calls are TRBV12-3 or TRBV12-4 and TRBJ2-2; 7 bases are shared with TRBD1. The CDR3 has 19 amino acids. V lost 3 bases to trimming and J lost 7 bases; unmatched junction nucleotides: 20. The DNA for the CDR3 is TGTGCCAGCAGTTTTAGGATAGGCGACAGGGAAGAGGAAGGCGGGGAGCTGTTTTTT. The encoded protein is CASSFRIGDREEEGGELFF.

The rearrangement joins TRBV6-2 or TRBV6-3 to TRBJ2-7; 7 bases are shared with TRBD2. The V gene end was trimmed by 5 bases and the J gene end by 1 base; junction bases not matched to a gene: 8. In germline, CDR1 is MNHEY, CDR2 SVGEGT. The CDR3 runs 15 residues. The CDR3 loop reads CASSGRGSFSYEQYV. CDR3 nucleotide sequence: TGTGCCAGCAGTGGGCGGGGGAGCTTTTCCTACGAGCAGTACGTC.

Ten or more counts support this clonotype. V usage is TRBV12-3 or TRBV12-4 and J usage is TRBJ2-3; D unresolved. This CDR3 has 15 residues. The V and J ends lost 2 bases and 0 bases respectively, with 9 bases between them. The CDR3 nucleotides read TGTGCCAGCAGTTTAACTTGGGTTAGCACAGATACGCAGTATTTT. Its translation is CASSLTWVSTDTQYF.

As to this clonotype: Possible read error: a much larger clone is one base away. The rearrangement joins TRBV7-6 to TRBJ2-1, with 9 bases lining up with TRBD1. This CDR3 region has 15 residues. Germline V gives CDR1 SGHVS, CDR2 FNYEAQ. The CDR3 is CVSSFLQGANNEQFF. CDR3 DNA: TGTGTCAGCAGCTTTTTACAGGGGGCCAACAATGAGCAGTTCTTC.

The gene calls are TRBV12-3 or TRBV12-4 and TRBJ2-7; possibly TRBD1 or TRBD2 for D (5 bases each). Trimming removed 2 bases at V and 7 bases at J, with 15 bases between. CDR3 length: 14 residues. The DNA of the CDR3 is TGTGCCAGCAGTTTAAGGGACGGCGAGAGAGAGCAGTACTTC. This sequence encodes CASSLRDGEREQYF.

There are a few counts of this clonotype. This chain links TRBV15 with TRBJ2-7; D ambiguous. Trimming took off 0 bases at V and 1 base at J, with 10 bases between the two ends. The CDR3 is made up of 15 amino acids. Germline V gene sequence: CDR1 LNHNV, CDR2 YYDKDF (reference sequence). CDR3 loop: CATSREGSPSYEQYF. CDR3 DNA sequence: TGTGCCACCAGCAGAGAGGGCAGCCCATCCTACGAGCAGTACTTC.

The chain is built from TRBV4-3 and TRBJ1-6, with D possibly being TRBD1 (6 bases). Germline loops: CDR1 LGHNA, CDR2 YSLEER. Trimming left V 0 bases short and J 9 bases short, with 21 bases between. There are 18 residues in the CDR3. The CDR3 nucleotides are TGCGCCAGCAGCCAAGACTTGGAACAGGGAGGTCTCATTTCACCCCTCCACTTT. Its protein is CASSQDLEQGGLISPLHF.

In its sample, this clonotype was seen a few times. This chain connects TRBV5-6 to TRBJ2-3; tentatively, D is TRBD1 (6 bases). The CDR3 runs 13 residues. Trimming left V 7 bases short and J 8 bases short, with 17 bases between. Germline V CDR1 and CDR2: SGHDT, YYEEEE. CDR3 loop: CASLGAGPATQYF. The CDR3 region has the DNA TGTGCCAGCTTGGGGGCTGGTCCAGCTACGCAGTATTTT.